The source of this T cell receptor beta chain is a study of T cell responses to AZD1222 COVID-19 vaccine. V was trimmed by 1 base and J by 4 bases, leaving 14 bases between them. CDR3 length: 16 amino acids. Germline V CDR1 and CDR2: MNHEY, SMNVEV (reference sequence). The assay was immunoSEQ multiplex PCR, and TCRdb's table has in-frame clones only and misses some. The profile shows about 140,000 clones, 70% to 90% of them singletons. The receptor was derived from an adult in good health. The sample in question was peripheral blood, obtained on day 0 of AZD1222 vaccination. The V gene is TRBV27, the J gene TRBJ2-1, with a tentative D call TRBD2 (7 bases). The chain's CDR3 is CASSLWGGGPYNEQFF. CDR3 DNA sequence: TGTGCCAGCAGTTTATGGGGCGGGGGCCCTTACAATGAGCAGTTCTTC.